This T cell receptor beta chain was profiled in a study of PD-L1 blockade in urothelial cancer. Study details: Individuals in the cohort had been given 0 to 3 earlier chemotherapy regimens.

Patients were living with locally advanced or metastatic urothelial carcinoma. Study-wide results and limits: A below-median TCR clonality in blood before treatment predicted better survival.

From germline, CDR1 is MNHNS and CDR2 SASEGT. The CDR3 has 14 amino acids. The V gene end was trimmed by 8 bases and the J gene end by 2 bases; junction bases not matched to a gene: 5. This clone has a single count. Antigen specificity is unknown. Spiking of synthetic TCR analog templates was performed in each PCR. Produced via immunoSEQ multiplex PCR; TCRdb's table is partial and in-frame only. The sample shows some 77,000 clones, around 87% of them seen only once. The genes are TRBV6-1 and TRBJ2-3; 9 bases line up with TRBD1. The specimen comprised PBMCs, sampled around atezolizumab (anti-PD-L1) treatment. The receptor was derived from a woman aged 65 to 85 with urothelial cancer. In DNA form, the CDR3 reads TGTGCCAGCGGTAGGACAGGGGTCACAGATACGCAGTATTTT. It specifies CASGRTGVTDTQYF.